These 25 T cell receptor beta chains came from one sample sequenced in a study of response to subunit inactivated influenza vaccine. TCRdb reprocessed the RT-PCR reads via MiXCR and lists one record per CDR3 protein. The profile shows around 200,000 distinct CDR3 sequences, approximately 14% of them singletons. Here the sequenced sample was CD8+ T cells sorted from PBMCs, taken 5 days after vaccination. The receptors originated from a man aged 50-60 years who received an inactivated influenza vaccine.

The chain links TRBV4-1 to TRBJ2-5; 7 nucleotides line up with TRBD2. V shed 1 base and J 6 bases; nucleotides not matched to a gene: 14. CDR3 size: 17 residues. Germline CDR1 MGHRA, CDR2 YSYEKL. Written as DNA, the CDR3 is TGCGCCAGCAGCCAAGTTCCCCTAGCGGCAGCCATGAAGACCCAGTACTTC. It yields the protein CASSQVPLAAAMKTQYF.

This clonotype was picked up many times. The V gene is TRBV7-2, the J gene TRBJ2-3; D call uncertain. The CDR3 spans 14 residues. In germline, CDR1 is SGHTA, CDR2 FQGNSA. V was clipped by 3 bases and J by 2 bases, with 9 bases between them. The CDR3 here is CASSFWGITDTQYF. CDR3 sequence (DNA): TGTGCCAGCAGCTTTTGGGGAATCACAGATACGCAGTATTTT.

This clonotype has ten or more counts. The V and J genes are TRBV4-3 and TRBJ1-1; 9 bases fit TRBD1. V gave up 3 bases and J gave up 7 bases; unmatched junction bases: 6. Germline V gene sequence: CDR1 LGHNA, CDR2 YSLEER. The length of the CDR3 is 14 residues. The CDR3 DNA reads TGCGCCAGCAGCCAGCATGGACAGGGGTTTGAAGCTTTCTTT. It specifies CASSQHGQGFEAFF.

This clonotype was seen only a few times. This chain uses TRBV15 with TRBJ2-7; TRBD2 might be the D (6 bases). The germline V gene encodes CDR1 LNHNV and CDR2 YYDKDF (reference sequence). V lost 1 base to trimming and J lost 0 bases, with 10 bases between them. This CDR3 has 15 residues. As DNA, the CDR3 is TGTGCCACCAGCAGAGGACTAGGGGACTCCTACGAGCAGTACTTC. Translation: CATSRGLGDSYEQYF.

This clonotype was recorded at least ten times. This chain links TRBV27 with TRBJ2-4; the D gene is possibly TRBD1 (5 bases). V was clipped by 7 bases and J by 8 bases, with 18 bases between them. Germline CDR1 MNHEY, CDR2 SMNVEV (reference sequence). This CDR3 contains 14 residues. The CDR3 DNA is TGTGCCAGCACCCTCGTGGGCAGGGTGGACATTCAGTACTTC. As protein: CASTLVGRVDIQYF.

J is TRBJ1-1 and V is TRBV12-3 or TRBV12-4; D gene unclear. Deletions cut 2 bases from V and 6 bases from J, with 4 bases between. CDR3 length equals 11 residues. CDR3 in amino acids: CASSLLAEAFF. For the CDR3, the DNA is TGTGCCAGCAGTTTATTGGCTGAAGCTTTCTTT.

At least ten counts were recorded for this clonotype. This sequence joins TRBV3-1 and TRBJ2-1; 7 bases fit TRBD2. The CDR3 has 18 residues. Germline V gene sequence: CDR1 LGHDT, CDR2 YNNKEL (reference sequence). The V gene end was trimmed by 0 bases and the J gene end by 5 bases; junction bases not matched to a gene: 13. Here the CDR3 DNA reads TGTGCCAGCAGCCAAGATGACCCGGGGGAGGGAAGAAACAATGAGCAGTTCTTC. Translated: CASSQDDPGEGRNNEQFF.

CDR3 in amino acids: CAWSLTSGADTQYF. The DNA of the CDR3 is TGTGCCTGGAGTTTGACTAGCGGAGCAGATACGCAGTATTTT. The V call is TRBV30, the J call TRBJ2-3; 9 bases are a match to TRBD2. The CDR3 loop spans 14 amino acids. Losses at the gene ends were 2 bases for V and 4 bases for J; bases not matched to a gene: 4. Germline V gene lookup returns CDR1 GTSNPN and CDR2 SVGIG (reference sequence).

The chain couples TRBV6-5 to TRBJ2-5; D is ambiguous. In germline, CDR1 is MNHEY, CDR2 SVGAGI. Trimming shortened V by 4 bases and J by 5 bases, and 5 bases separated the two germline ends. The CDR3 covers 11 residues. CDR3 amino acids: CASSSRETQYF. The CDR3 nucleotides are TGTGCCAGCAGTTCCCGGGAGACCCAGTACTTC.

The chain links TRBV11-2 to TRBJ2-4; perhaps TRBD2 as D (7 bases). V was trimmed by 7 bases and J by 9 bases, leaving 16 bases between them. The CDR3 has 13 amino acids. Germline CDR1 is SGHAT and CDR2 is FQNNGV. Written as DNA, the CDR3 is TGTGCCAGCACCCCGGGGGGCGTCGGCATTCAGTACTTC. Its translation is CASTPGGVGIQYF.

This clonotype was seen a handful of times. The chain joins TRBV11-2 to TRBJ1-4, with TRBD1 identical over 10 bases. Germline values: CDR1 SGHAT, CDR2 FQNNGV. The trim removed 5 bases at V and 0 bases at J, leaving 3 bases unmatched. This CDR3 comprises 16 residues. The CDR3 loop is CASSPGQGATNEKLFF. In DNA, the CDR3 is TGTGCCAGCAGCCCAGGACAGGGGGCAACTAATGAAAAACTGTTTTTT.

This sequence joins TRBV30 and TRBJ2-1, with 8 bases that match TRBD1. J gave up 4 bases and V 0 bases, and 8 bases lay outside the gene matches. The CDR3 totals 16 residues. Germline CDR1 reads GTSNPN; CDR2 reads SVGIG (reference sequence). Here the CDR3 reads CAWSVRAGGYYNEQFF. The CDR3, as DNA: TGTGCCTGGAGTGTACGGGCAGGGGGCTATTACAATGAGCAGTTCTTC.

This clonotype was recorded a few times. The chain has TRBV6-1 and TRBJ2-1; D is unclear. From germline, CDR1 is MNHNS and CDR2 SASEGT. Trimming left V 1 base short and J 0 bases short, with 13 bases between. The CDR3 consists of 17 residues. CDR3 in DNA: TGTGCCAGCAGTGAAGTATGGACCCCCAGCTCCTACAATGAGCAGTTCTTC. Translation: CASSEVWTPSSYNEQFF.

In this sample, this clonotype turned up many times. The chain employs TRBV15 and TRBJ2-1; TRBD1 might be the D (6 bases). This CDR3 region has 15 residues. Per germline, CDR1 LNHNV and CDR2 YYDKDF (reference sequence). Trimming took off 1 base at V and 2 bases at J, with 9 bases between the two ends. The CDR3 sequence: CATSRGGTPYNEQFF. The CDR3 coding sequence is TGTGCCACCAGCAGAGGGGGGACACCCTACAATGAGCAGTTCTTC.

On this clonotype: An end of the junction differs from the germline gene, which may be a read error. CDR3 sequence reads: CASSYGVGQGLKADTQYF. The CDR3 bases are TGTGCCAGCAGCTACGGGGTAGGACAGGGGCTTAAAGCAGATACACAGTATTTT. This rearrangement joins TRBV11-1 to TRBJ2-3, with 9 bases aligning to TRBD1. The germline V gene encodes CDR1 SGHAT and CDR2 FQDESV (reference sequence). The CDR3 is made up of 18 amino acids. The full variable domain, rest sourced from reference TRBV11-1 and TRBJ2-3, is EAEVAQSPRYKITEKSQAVAFWCDPISGHATLYWYRQILGQGPELLVQFQDESVVDDSQLPKDRFSAERLKGVDSTLKIQPAELGDSAMYLCASSYGVGQGLKADTQYFGPGTRLTVL.

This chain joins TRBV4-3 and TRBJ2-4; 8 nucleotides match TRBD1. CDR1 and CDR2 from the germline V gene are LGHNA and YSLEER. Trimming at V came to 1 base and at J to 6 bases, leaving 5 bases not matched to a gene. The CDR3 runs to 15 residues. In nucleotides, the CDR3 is TGCGCCAGCAGCCAAGGGACAGGGCTGGCAAACATTCAGTACTTC. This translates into CASSQGTGLANIQYF.

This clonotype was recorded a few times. For the CDR3, the DNA is TGCAGCGTTGTAAGCGGGGGGGCCTACGAGCAGTACTTC. Protein: CSVVSGGAYEQYF. The V and J genes are TRBV29-1 and TRBJ2-7, with 10 nucleotides matching TRBD2. Germline loops: CDR1 SQVTM, CDR2 ANQGSEA. J was trimmed by 2 bases and V by 4 bases; bases with no gene match: 2. The CDR3 length is 13 residues.

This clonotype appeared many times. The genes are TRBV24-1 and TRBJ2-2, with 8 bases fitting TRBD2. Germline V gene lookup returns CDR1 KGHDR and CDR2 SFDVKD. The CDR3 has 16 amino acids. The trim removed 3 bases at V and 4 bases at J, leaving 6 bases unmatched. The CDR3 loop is CATSDDREGITGELFF. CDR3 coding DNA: TGTGCCACCAGTGATGACCGGGAGGGCATCACCGGGGAGCTGTTTTTT.

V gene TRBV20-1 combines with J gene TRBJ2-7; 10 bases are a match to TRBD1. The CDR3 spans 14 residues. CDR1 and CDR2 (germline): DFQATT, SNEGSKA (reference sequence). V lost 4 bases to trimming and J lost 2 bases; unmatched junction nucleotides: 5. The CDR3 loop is CSAKDRGLTYEQYF. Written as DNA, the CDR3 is TGCAGTGCTAAAGACAGGGGGCTGACCTACGAGCAGTACTTC.

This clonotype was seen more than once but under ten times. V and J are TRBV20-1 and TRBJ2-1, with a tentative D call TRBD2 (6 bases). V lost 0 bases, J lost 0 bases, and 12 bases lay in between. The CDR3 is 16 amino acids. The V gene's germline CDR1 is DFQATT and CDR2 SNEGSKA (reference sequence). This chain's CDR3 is CSARDVGGNSYNEQFF. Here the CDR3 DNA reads TGCAGTGCTAGAGATGTCGGCGGGAACTCCTACAATGAGCAGTTCTTC.

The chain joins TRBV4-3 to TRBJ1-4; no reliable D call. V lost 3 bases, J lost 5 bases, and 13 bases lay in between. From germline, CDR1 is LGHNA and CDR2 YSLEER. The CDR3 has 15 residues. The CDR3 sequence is CASSQDWRRNEKLFF. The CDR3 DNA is TGCGCCAGCAGCCAGGACTGGAGAAGGAATGAAAAACTGTTTTTT.

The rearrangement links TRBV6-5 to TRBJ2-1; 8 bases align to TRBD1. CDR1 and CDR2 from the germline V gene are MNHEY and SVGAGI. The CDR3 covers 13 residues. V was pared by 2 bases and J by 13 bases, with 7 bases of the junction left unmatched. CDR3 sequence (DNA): TGTGCCAGCAGTTACGCCGAGACAGGGGCCCAGTTCTTC. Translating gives CASSYAETGAQFF.

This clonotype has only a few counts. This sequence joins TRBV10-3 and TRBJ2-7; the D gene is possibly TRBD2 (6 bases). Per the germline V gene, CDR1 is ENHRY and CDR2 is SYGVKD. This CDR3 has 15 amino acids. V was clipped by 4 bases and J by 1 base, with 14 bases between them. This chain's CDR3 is CAISGGDEGSYEQYF. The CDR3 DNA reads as TGTGCCATCAGTGGGGGGGACGAGGGTTCCTACGAGCAGTACTTC.

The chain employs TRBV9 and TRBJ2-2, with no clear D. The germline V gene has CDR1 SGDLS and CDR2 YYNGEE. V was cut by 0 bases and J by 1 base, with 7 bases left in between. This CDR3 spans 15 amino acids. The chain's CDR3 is CASSVGSLNTGELFF. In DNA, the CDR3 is TGTGCCAGCAGCGTAGGTTCTTTGAACACCGGGGAGCTGTTTTTT.

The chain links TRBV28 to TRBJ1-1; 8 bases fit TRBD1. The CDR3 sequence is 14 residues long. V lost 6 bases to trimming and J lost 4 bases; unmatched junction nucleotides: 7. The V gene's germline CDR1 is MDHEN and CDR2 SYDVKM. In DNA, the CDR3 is TGTGCCAGCAGCCTCGACAGGGGAGCCACTGAAGCTTTCTTT. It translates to CASSLDRGATEAFF.